This T cell receptor beta chain comes out of a study of OX40 agonist ivuxolimab in advanced cancers. General study results and limits: CD8+ T cells (on average) carried more expanded clones than CD4+ T cells.

Points on this clone: Antigen specificity is unknown.

The CDR3 has 16 residues. From germline, CDR1 is KGHSH and CDR2 LQKENI. V shed 1 base and J shed 1 base, with 14 bases lying between them. Data came from immunoSEQ multiplex PCR; TCRdb stores just in-frame clones and leaves some out. The repertoire holds some 86,000 clones, with roughly 94% as singletons. Source: CD4+ or CD8+ T cells sorted from blood, taken in a trial of the OX40 agonist ivuxolimab. The chain links TRBV18 to TRBJ2-7; possible D gene TRBD2, 6 bases. The sequence derives from an adult with an advanced solid tumor such as melanoma, head and neck, liver or kidney cancer. The CDR3 nucleotides are TGTGCCAGCTCACCACAGGAGTCTAGCGCGTCCTACGAGCAGTACTTC. It is translated as CASSPQESSASYEQYF. The full variable domain, with the rest looked up from reference TRBV18 and TRBJ2-7, is NAGVMQNPRHLVRRRGQEARLRCSPMKGHSHVYWYRQLPEEGLKFMVYLQKENIIDESGMPKERFSAEFPKEGPSILRIQQVVRGDSAAYFCASSPQESSASYEQYFGPGTRLTVT.